This T cell receptor beta chain derives from a study of cytomegalovirus exposure and HLA in healthy donors. On the study more broadly: Earlier, approximately 110 million unique TCR beta sequences were recovered from about 200 million T cells by an analysis. The study's findings and limits: Rarity marked most TCR sequences, yet some public TCRs occurred in many donors. The classifier, whose performance was assessed in both the original and validation cohorts, reportedly diagnosed cytomegalovirus status with high specificity and sensitivity.

The PCR was carried out with 60 Vbeta primers and 13 Jbeta primers. Some clones are missing from TCRdb's copy, which holds only in-frame ones; the method was immunoSEQ multiplex PCR. The data contain 150,000 or so clones, over 60% of them singletons. On this clone: Its target is unknown.

Germline-derived CDR1 and CDR2 are MNHEY and SVGAGI. V lost 4 bases, J lost 6 bases, and 9 bases stayed unmatched. This CDR3 has 16 amino acids. The material sequenced was PBMCs. J is TRBJ2-5 and V is TRBV6-5, with TRBD2 matching over 12 bases. The receptor was isolated from a male donor in good health and CMV-seronegative. CDR3 residues: CASSSPSTSGSQTQYF. The DNA for the CDR3 is TGTGCCAGCAGTTCTCCATCGACTAGCGGGAGTCAGACCCAGTACTTC.